These T cell receptor beta chains were read from a single sample in a study of response to subunit inactivated influenza vaccine. TCRdb re-called the RT-PCR reads through MiXCR, storing one row per CDR3 protein. The sample lists about 240,000 distinct CDR3 sequences; 9.5% to 15% were seen once. The source was non-naive T cells sorted from PBMCs, collected around two weeks before vaccination. Every receptor here comes from a man aged 50 to 59 who received an inactivated influenza vaccine. Both conserved end residues are part of each CDR3. Fields, in order: V gene, J gene, clone size, D gene, CDR3 protein, CDR3 DNA. The D gene is left open where the match is weak. A row's size may be missing; if present it is once, few, many or a size class.

TRBV6-2/TRBV6-3	TRBJ2-7	few	TRBD1	CASSLTTGPTREQYF	TGTGCCAGCAGTCTAACGACAGGGCCTACACGCGAGCAGTACTTC
TRBV20-1	TRBJ2-2	many	NA	CSPREPVTGELFF	TGCAGTCCCCGGGAGCCGGTCACCGGGGAGCTGTTTTTT
TRBV5-6	TRBJ2-1	few	TRBD2	CASSLISGRAGEQFF	TGTGCCAGCAGCTTAATTAGCGGGAGGGCCGGGGAGCAGTTCTTC
TRBV24-1	TRBJ2-2	NA	NA	CATSDFAGRNTGELFF	TGTGCCACCAGTGATTTCGCGGGACGGAACACCGGGGAGCTGTTTTTT
TRBV3-1	TRBJ2-2	many	NA	CASSQDSRGFTGELFF	TGTGCCAGCAGCCAAGATTCCCGAGGCTTCACCGGGGAGCTGTTTTTT
TRBV6-1	TRBJ1-1	few	TRBD1	CASRRSTGVGVFAFF	TGTGCCAGCCGGAGAAGTACAGGGGTGGGCGTGTTTGCTTTCTTT
TRBV7-2	TRBJ2-3	few	TRBD1	CASSLDRGPADTQYF	TGTGCCAGCAGCTTAGACAGGGGGCCAGCAGATACGCAGTATTTT
TRBV25-1	TRBJ2-2	few	NA	CASSDTGTANTGELFF	TGTGCCAGCAGTGATACCGGGACGGCGAACACCGGGGAGCTGTTTTTT
TRBV20-1	TRBJ2-7	few	NA	CSATRDHLGEQYF	TGCAGTGCTACCCGGGACCATTTGGGCGAGCAGTACTTC
TRBV29-1	TRBJ2-1	many	TRBD1	CSARTGGGNEQFF	TGCAGCGCCCGGACAGGGGGGGGGAATGAGCAGTTCTTC
TRBV3-1	TRBJ1-2	many	TRBD1	CASSQGQGANYGYTF	TGTGCCAGCAGCCAGGGACAGGGGGCGAACTATGGCTACACCTTC
TRBV28	TRBJ2-3	few	TRBD1	CASSPPGTGLLTQYF	TGTGCCAGCAGCCCGCCCGGGACAGGGTTATTAACGCAGTATTTT
TRBV20-1	TRBJ1-2	many	NA	CSAHIPRGARDYGYTF	TGCAGTGCTCATATACCAAGAGGGGCGAGGGACTATGGCTACACCTTC
TRBV12-3/TRBV12-4	TRBJ2-7	many	NA	CASRSDGHEQYF	TGTGCCAGCAGGTCGGACGGGCACGAGCAGTACTTC
TRBV20-1	TRBJ2-5	many	NA	CSASASGIQETQYF	TGCAGTGCTAGTGCAAGTGGGATTCAAGAGACCCAGTACTTC
TRBV7-9	TRBJ1-5	NA	TRBD1	CASSAGGDGSNQPQHF	TGTGCCAGCAGCGCAGGGGGGGACGGGAGCAATCAGCCCCAGCATTTT
TRBV12-3/TRBV12-4	TRBJ1-2	many	NA	CASSSVLGTYGYTF	TGTGCCAGCAGTTCAGTATTGGGGACCTATGGCTACACCTTC
TRBV28	TRBJ2-3	few	NA	CASSSPSGARTDTQYF	TGTGCCAGCAGTTCCCCAAGCGGAGCACGCACAGATACGCAGTATTTT
TRBV12-3/TRBV12-4	TRBJ1-2	few	TRBD1	CASSLTGTGNYGYTF	TGTGCCAGCAGTTTAACCGGGACAGGGAACTATGGCTACACCTTC
TRBV20-1	TRBJ2-3	few	NA	CSARDSGTSTDTQYF	TGCAGTGCTAGAGATTCCGGGACTAGCACAGATACGCAGTATTTT
TRBV12-3/TRBV12-4	TRBJ2-5	NA	NA	CASSLARQETQYF	TGTGCCAGCAGTTTAGCCAGGCAAGAGACCCAGTACTTC
TRBV29-1	TRBJ1-1	many	NA	CSVGPRGGNTEAFF	TGCAGCGTTGGCCCCCGTGGGGGGAACACTGAAGCTTTCTTT
TRBV25-1	TRBJ2-3	many	NA	CASSWGQDTQYF	TGTGCCAGCAGTTGGGGGCAGGATACGCAGTATTTT
TRBV20-1	TRBJ1-5	few	NA	CSASTADNQPQHF	TGCAGTGCTAGCACAGCGGACAATCAGCCCCAGCATTTT
TRBV6-1	TRBJ1-4	few	TRBD1	CASRTGPNEKLFF	TGTGCCAGCCGGACAGGGCCTAATGAAAAACTGTTTTTT
TRBV18	TRBJ2-1	few	NA	CASSSNLPNSYNEQFF	TGTGCCAGCTCATCCAACTTACCCAACTCCTACAATGAGCAGTTCTTC
TRBV12-3/TRBV12-4	TRBJ1-1	NA	NA	CASRTNTGLNTEAFF	TGTGCCAGCAGGACGAATACAGGGCTGAACACTGAAGCTTTCTTT
TRBV5-1	TRBJ1-6	few	NA	CASSLAGLSPLHF	TGCGCCAGCAGTCTGGCGGGACTTTCACCCCTCCACTTT
TRBV24-1	TRBJ2-1	few	TRBD2	CATSEGGLAGINEQFF	TGTGCCACCAGTGAAGGGGGACTAGCGGGGATAAATGAGCAGTTCTTC
TRBV10-3	TRBJ2-4	many	TRBD2	CAISDVGLAGHKNIQYF	TGTGCCATCAGTGACGTTGGACTAGCGGGCCACAAAAACATTCAGTACTTC
TRBV5-1	TRBJ2-3	many	NA	CASSLVGADTQYF	TGTGCCAGCAGCTTAGTGGGGGCAGATACGCAGTATTTT
TRBV10-3	TRBJ2-7	NA	NA	CAISESTYEQYF	TGTGCCATCAGTGAGTCTACCTACGAGCAGTACTTC
TRBV5-1	TRBJ1-3	many	TRBD1	CASSGGQGTSGNTIYF	TGCGCCAGCAGCGGGGGACAGGGAACCTCTGGAAACACCATATATTTT
TRBV27	TRBJ2-7	few	NA	CASSFKAHSYEQYF	TGTGCCAGCAGTTTTAAAGCGCACTCCTACGAGCAGTACTTC
TRBV20-1	TRBJ2-1	many	TRBD2	CSVVGGRGNEQFF	TGCAGTGTAGTTGGCGGGAGAGGCAATGAGCAGTTCTTC
TRBV18	TRBJ2-5	NA	NA	CATSPRDTQETQYF	TGTGCCACCTCGCCTCGGGACACCCAAGAGACCCAGTACTTC
TRBV7-2	TRBJ2-5	NA	NA	CASSLAHLETQYF	TGTGCCAGCAGCTTAGCGCATTTGGAGACCCAGTACTTC
TRBV7-2	TRBJ2-1	NA	NA	CASSLGQGAGTVYNEQFF	TGTGCCAGCAGCTTAGGGCAGGGTGCCGGGACGGTCTACAATGAGCAGTTCTTC
TRBV7-9	TRBJ1-4	NA	NA	CASSLAGTPHIVFF	TGTGCCAGCAGCTTAGCCGGGACCCCTCATATCGTGTTTTTT
TRBV11-1	TRBJ1-5	many	TRBD1	CASSSGTGAGFGNQPQHF	TGTGCCAGCAGCTCCGGGACAGGGGCGGGATTCGGCAATCAGCCCCAGCATTTT